This is a list of T cell receptor beta chains from one sample in a study of cytomegalovirus exposure and HLA in healthy donors. This table comes from immunoSEQ multiplex PCR, and its TCRdb copy is limited to in-frame clones, with some not included. This sample carries over 250,000 clones, approximately 86% of them seen once, and the ten largest clones take more than 0.8%. Specimen: PBMCs. The receptors shown here come from a woman between 18 and 30 years old in good health and CMV-seronegative. CDR3s include the opening cysteine and the closing phenylalanine or tryptophan. Each record gives: V gene, D gene, J gene, clone size, CDR3 DNA, CDR3 protein. The D gene is left open where the match is weak. Size is omitted from some rows. Given values are once, few, many or a class for expanded clones.

>TRBV4-1|TRBD2|TRBJ2-1|.
TGCGCCAGCAGCCAAGAACTAGCGGGGGTACAGCAGTTCTTC
CASSQELAGVQQFF
>TRBV21-1|.|TRBJ1-5|.
TGTGCCAGCGGGCGGAGGTGGAATCAGCCCCAGCATTTT
CASGRRWNQPQHF
>TRBV4-2|TRBD1|TRBJ1-4|.
TGTGCCAGCAGCGCTCTACAGGGGGATGAAAAACTGTTTTTT
CASSALQGDEKLFF
>TRBV11-2|.|TRBJ2-7|once
TGTGCCAGCAGCCTCAAGGACAGCGACGTCTCCTACGAGCAGTACTTC
CASSLKDSDVSYEQYF
>TRBV5-1|TRBD1|TRBJ1-1|.
TGCGCCAGCAGCTTGAGGTCGCGGGACAGGGGTGTGAACACTGAAGCTTTCTTT
CASSLRSRDRGVNTEAFF
>TRBV5-5|TRBD1|TRBJ1-2|.
TGTGCCAGCAGATTACGGGGACAGGGAGGCTACACCTTC
CASRLRGQGGYTF
>TRBV9|.|TRBJ2-7|.
TGTGCCAGCAGCCGGGGACTTTTGGTTCACGAGCAGTACTTC
CASSRGLLVHEQYF
>TRBV9|.|TRBJ2-1|.
TGTGCCAGCAGCGTAGACCTTCTAGCTGGCTCCTACAATGAGCAGTTCTTC
CASSVDLLAGSYNEQFF
>TRBV10-1|TRBD1|TRBJ2-7|.
TGCGCCAGCAGTCCCCGTCCCAAGACAGGGTCAGCGTTCTCCTACGAGCAGTACTTC
CASSPRPKTGSAFSYEQYF
>TRBV25-1|TRBD1|TRBJ1-1|.
TGTGCCAGCAGGTTGACAGGGGCTATGAACACTGAAGCTTTCTTT
CASRLTGAMNTEAFF
>TRBV5-1|TRBD1|TRBJ1-1|.
TGCGCCAGCAGCGTCGGGACAGGGTGGGTGAACACTGAAGCTTTCTTT
CASSVGTGWVNTEAFF
>TRBV2|.|TRBJ2-5|.
TGTGCCAGCAGTGCGCGTAGGGGGCAAGAGACCCAGTACTTC
CASSARRGQETQYF
>TRBV5-1|TRBD1|TRBJ2-7|.
TGCGCCAGCAGCTCCGGGACAGGGTGGAACTACGAGCAGTACTTC
CASSSGTGWNYEQYF
>TRBV6-5|.|TRBJ2-7|.
TGTGCCAGCAGTTACCAGGCCCGCGGGCCCTACGAGCAGTACTTC
CASSYQARGPYEQYF
>TRBV9|TRBD2|TRBJ2-2|.
TGTGCCAGCAGCGTATACTCTAGCGGGACCACCGGGGAGCTGTTTTTT
CASSVYSSGTTGELFF
>TRBV6-5|.|TRBJ1-1|.
TGTGCCAGCAGTCTCGGAGGGCGGGGGAATGCTTTCTTT
CASSLGGRGNAFF